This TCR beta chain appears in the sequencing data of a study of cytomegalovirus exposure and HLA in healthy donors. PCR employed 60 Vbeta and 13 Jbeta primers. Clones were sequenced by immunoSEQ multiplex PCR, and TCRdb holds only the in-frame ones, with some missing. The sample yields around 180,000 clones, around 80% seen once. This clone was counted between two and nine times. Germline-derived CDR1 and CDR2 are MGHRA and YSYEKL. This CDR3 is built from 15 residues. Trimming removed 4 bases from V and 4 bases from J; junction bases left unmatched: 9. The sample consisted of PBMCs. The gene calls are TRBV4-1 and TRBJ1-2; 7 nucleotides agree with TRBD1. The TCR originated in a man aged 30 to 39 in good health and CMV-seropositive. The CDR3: CASSPPSGGTYGYTF. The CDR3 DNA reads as TGCGCCAGCAGCCCTCCTTCAGGGGGAACCTATGGCTACACCTTC.